One and the same sample provided the 2 T cell receptor beta chains below, sequenced in a study of shared T cell receptors in the human thymus. Measured with immunoSEQ multiplex PCR; TCRdb has only the in-frame clones, and not every one. The sample includes under 850,000 clones, 88% seen only once; the top ten take over 0.008%. These data were also reused for a study on human thymus T cells.

The sample was thymocytes. The receptors shown here come from a boy under three years old with a congenital heart defect.

The rearrangement links TRBV4-2 to TRBJ2-3; the match to TRBD2 covers 8 bases. CDR3 length: 16 residues. J was trimmed by 1 base and V by 6 bases; bases with no gene match: 9. CDR1 is LGHNA and CDR2 is YNFKEQ in the germline V gene. CDR3 sequence reads: CASSRFPREGTDTQYF. CDR3 bases: TGTGCCAGCAGTCGTTTCCCGCGGGAGGGCACAGATACGCAGTATTTT.

The chain combines TRBV14 with TRBJ2-1; D not certain. CDR3 length: 14 amino acids. Germline V gene data show CDR1 as SGHDN and CDR2 as FVKESK. V was shortened by 0 bases and J by 6 bases, with 9 bases between the two germline ends. Here the CDR3 DNA reads TGTGCCAGCAGCCAAGAAATTCGGGTCAATGAGCAGTTCTTC. It yields the protein CASSQEIRVNEQFF.